This is a list of T cell receptor beta chains from one sample in a study of cytomegalovirus exposure and HLA in healthy donors. TCRdb's copy holds only in-frame clones and misses some; the assay was immunoSEQ multiplex PCR. The table includes some 110,000 clones, about 82% detected once. Sample: PBMCs. These receptors were obtained from a young man in good health and CMV-seronegative. Both conserved end residues are part of each CDR3. A D gene is named only where the DNA matches it firmly. Clone size is given for some rows only: seen once, a few or many times, or a class if the clone is expanded.

j_call clone_size d_call v_call cdr3_aa cdr3_nt
TRBJ2-3 . . TRBV7-6 CASSLVFPSSTDTQYF TGTGCCAGCAGCTTAGTTTTCCCCTCTAGCACAGATACGCAGTATTTT
TRBJ2-7 . . TRBV7-8 CASSLAGVSYEQYF TGTGCCAGCAGCTTAGCAGGAGTTTCCTACGAGCAGTACTTC
TRBJ2-5 . TRBD1 TRBV25-1 CASSEPGTGRLETQYF TGTGCCAGCAGTGAACCTGGGACAGGGAGGTTGGAGACCCAGTACTTC
TRBJ2-2 . . TRBV30 CAWSRQRNTGELFF TGTGCCTGGAGTCGACAGCGGAACACCGGGGAGCTGTTTTTT
TRBJ1-2 . TRBD1 TRBV4-1 CASSQGGKQGPSSNYGYTF TGCGCCAGCAGCCAAGGGGGTAAACAGGGGCCATCTTCTAACTATGGCTACACCTTC
TRBJ2-2 once . TRBV5-4 CASSLGEGTSNTGELFF TGTGCCAGCAGCTTGGGCGAGGGGACATCTAACACCGGGGAGCTGTTTTTT
TRBJ2-7 . TRBD1 TRBV11-2 CASSLDRGYYEQYF TGTGCCAGCAGCTTGGACAGGGGATACTACGAGCAGTACTTC
TRBJ1-5 . . TRBV6-1 CASRRGGPREPQHF TGTGCCAGCAGGAGGGGAGGGCCACGGGAGCCCCAGCATTTT
TRBJ2-5 . . TRBV6-1 CASSEGVAAVETQYF TGTGCCAGCAGTGAAGGGGTCGCGGCCGTGGAGACCCAGTACTTC
TRBJ2-1 . . TRBV2 CASSEVQGAGEQFF TGTGCCAGCAGTGAAGTTCAAGGGGCAGGTGAGCAGTTCTTC
TRBJ2-7 . TRBD1 TRBV5-6 CASSSLISGTGVAYEQYF TGTGCCAGCAGCTCGTTAATTTCTGGGACAGGGGTCGCCTACGAGCAGTACTTC
TRBJ2-1 . TRBD2 TRBV5-1 CASSGGTSGGSSYNEQFF TGCGCCAGCAGCGGCGGGACTAGCGGTGGAAGCTCCTACAATGAGCAGTTCTTC
TRBJ2-1 . . TRBV7-9 CASSLGGGRELSEQFF TGTGCCAGCAGCTTAGGAGGGGGGCGGGAGCTTAGCGAGCAGTTCTTC
TRBJ2-7 . TRBD2 TRBV19 CASSIGLAGSYEQYF TGTGCCAGTAGTATAGGACTAGCGGGGTCCTACGAGCAGTACTTC
TRBJ2-5 . . TRBV4-2 CASSSETGSGTQYF TGTGCCAGCAGCTCCGAGACCGGGAGCGGGACCCAGTACTTC
TRBJ2-7 . TRBD2 TRBV6-1 CAISGTSGGAGEQYF TGTGCCATCAGCGGGACTAGCGGGGGGGCCGGCGAGCAGTACTTC
TRBJ1-1 . . TRBV14 CASSRLRIPDQGNTEAFF TGTGCCAGCAGCCGACTCAGGATACCCGACCAGGGGAACACTGAAGCTTTCTTT
TRBJ2-5 . TRBD2 TRBV5-1 CASSPRRGLAGGDETQYF TGCGCCAGCAGCCCTCGAAGGGGACTAGCGGGAGGTGATGAGACCCAGTACTTC
TRBJ2-7 . TRBD2 TRBV12-5 CASGLVREGGSSYEQYF TGTGCTAGTGGTTTGGTACGGGAGGGAGGTTCATCCTACGAGCAGTACTTC